The 23 T cell receptor beta chains below were found in one sample sequenced in a study of cytomegalovirus exposure and HLA in healthy donors. Assay used: immunoSEQ multiplex PCR; TCRdb lists only in-frame clones, some missing. The table includes approximately 150,000 clones, approximately 81% detected once. Source material: PBMCs. All receptors come from a man aged 25-45 years in good health and CMV-seropositive.

The chain joins TRBV9 to TRBJ2-3; D perhaps matches TRBD1 (6 bases). The CDR3 runs 15 residues. The germline gives CDR1 SGDLS, CDR2 YYNGEE. The V gene lost 0 bases and the J gene lost 2 bases, with 10 bases spanning the gap. The CDR3 is CASSVGTVPTDTQYF. The CDR3 DNA reads as TGTGCCAGCAGCGTAGGGACAGTCCCCACAGATACGCAGTATTTT.

The V and J genes are TRBV30 and TRBJ2-1; D is possibly TRBD2 (6 bases). CDR3 length: 14 amino acids. Trimming took off 4 bases at V and 1 base at J, with 11 bases between the two ends. Germline CDR1 is GTSNPN and CDR2 is SVGIG (reference sequence). The CDR3 sequence: CAWKAGGSYNEQFF. The CDR3 DNA reads as TGTGCCTGGAAGGCCGGGGGATCCTACAATGAGCAGTTCTTC.

This clone was counted between two and nine times. The rearrangement joins TRBV6-1 to TRBJ1-5; tentatively, D is TRBD1 (6 bases). Trimming removed 4 bases at V and 1 base at J, with 14 bases between. CDR3 length: 16 amino acids. Germline V gives CDR1 MNHNS, CDR2 SASEGT. The CDR3: CASSVTGKGSNQPQHF. CDR3 coding DNA: TGTGCCAGCAGTGTTACAGGGAAGGGCAGCAATCAGCCCCAGCATTTT.

The J gene is TRBJ2-7, the V gene TRBV6-1; tentative D call: TRBD1 (6 bases). CDR3 length equals 14 residues. Trimming left V 3 bases short and J 0 bases short, with 9 bases between. The germline V gene encodes CDR1 MNHNS and CDR2 SASEGT. CDR3 nucleotides: TGTGCCAGCAGTGACAGGGGAAGCTCCTACGAGCAGTACTTC. Residues: CASSDRGSSYEQYF.

The rearrangement joins TRBV7-2 to TRBJ1-6, with D possibly TRBD1 on 6 matching bases. V gave up 0 bases and J gave up 2 bases, with 14 bases separating them. The V gene's germline CDR1 is SGHTA and CDR2 FQGNSA. This CDR3 spans 18 amino acids. The CDR3 sequence: CASSLALTGRAYNSPLHF. The CDR3 nucleotides are TGTGCCAGCAGCTTAGCGCTTACAGGGAGGGCCTATAATTCACCCCTCCACTTT.

The chain carries TRBV9 and TRBJ2-7; 10 bases map to TRBD1. V trimming: 0 bases; J trimming: 2 bases; junction bases outside the gene matches: 2. Germline CDR1 and CDR2: SGDLS and YYNGEE. The CDR3 loop spans 15 amino acids. This chain's CDR3 is CASSVDGTGAYEQYF. Here the CDR3 DNA reads TGTGCCAGCAGCGTAGATGGGACAGGGGCCTACGAGCAGTACTTC.

To note about this clone: The identical CDR3 is also encoded by other nucleotide sequences in the sample. This sequence joins TRBV7-9 and TRBJ2-3; D is uncertain. Germline assignment: CDR1 SEHNR and CDR2 FQNEAQ (reference sequence). Trimming stripped 2 bases from V and 0 bases from J, with 12 bases between. The CDR3 has 16 amino acids. The CDR3 spells CASSLSPDSSTDTQYF. Written as DNA, the CDR3 is TGTGCCAGCAGCTTATCCCCCGACTCGAGCACAGATACGCAGTATTTT.

This rearrangement joins TRBV13 to TRBJ2-1, with D maybe TRBD2 (5 bases). The V gene lost 6 bases and the J gene lost 9 bases, with 9 bases spanning the gap. Per the germline V gene, CDR1 is PRHDT and CDR2 is FYEKMQ (reference sequence). The CDR3 extends over 11 amino acids. CDR3 loop: CASRPGSEQFF. CDR3 nucleotides: TGTGCCAGCAGGCCGGGGTCTGAGCAGTTCTTC.

The chain carries TRBV7-2 and TRBJ1-1; 7 bases align to TRBD1. CDR1 and CDR2 from the germline V gene are SGHTA and FQGNSA. J was trimmed by 1 base and V by 5 bases; bases with no gene match: 1. The CDR3 extends over 13 amino acids. CDR3 region: CASSRQGNTEAFF. DNA for the CDR3: TGTGCCAGCAGCCGACAGGGGAACACTGAAGCTTTCTTT. The full variable domain, rest sourced from reference TRBV7-2 and TRBJ1-1, is GAGVSQSPSNKVTEKGKDVELRCDPISGHTALYWYRQSLGQGLEFLIYFQGNSAPDKSGLPSDRFSAERTGGSVSTLTIQRTQQEDSAVYLCASSRQGNTEAFFGQGTRLTVV.

This clone is a singleton in its sample. The chain combines TRBV5-6 with TRBJ2-1, with 9 bases lining up with TRBD2. In germline, CDR1 is SGHDT, CDR2 YYEEEE. The CDR3 is made up of 17 amino acids. After removal of 0 bases from V and 1 base from J, the junction contained 5 bases not matched to a gene. CDR3 sequence reads: CASSLAGLAGSYNEQFF. In DNA form, the CDR3 reads TGTGCCAGCAGCTTGGCCGGGCTAGCGGGATCCTACAATGAGCAGTTCTTC. Together with reference TRBV5-6 and TRBJ2-1, the CDR3 gives the full variable domain: DAGVTQSPTHLIKTRGQQVTLRCSPKSGHDTVSWYQQALGQGPQFIFQYYEEEERQRGNFPDRFSGHQFPNYSSELNVNALLLGDSALYLCASSLAGLAGSYNEQFFGPGTRLTVL.

V is TRBV7-2 and J is TRBJ1-4; D is unresolved. Trimming shortened V by 5 bases and J by 8 bases, and 9 bases separated the two germline ends. The CDR3 runs to 12 residues. The germline CDR1 and CDR2 sequences are SGHTA and FQGNSA. CDR3 amino acids: CASSGYGEKLFF. The CDR3, as DNA: TGTGCCAGCAGCGGTTACGGGGAAAAACTGTTTTTT.

The chain recombines TRBV27 with TRBJ2-2; D is perhaps TRBD2 (6 bases). Germline CDR1 is MNHEY and CDR2 is SMNVEV (reference sequence). Trimming cost V 1 base and J 2 bases, with 11 bases left between them. The CDR3 totals 16 residues. In DNA, the CDR3 is TGTGCCAGCAGTTTATTTCCGGGGACTAACACCGGGGAGCTGTTTTTT. Protein product: CASSLFPGTNTGELFF.

Only one count was recorded for this clone. The chain has TRBV28 and TRBJ2-5, with D maybe TRBD2 (7 bases). V was clipped by 8 bases and J by 5 bases, with 15 bases between them. The CDR3 is 13 amino acids. CDR1 and CDR2 (germline): MDHEN, SYDVKM. The CDR3 nucleotides read TGTGCCAGCTGGGGGGCGGGAGCTGAGACCCAGTACTTC. Residues: CASWGAGAETQYF.

This chain uses TRBV7-2 with TRBJ2-7, with 7 positions matching TRBD1. CDR1 is SGHTA and CDR2 is FQGNSA in the germline V gene. The CDR3 is 15 residues long. The V and J ends lost 8 bases and 0 bases, in that order; junction bases with no gene match: 10. The CDR3 DNA follows: TGTGCCAGCTTCAAGGGGGCAGGGGCCTCCTACGAGCAGTACTTC. Its protein product is CASFKGAGASYEQYF.

This rearrangement joins TRBV11-2 to TRBJ1-3; 9 bases are a match to TRBD1. V trimming: 6 bases; J trimming: 5 bases; junction bases outside the gene matches: 5. The germline V gene has CDR1 SGHAT and CDR2 FQNNGV. This CDR3 region has 14 residues. The CDR3 region is CASSRTGERNTIYF. For the CDR3, the DNA is TGTGCCAGCAGTAGGACAGGGGAACGAAACACCATATATTTT.

The V gene is TRBV7-2, the J gene TRBJ1-2; D gene uncertain. CDR1 and CDR2 from the germline V gene are SGHTA and FQGNSA. The CDR3 contains 14 residues. V shed 0 bases and J shed 1 base, with 6 bases lying between them. DNA of the CDR3: TGTGCCAGCAGCTTAGCCCCACTTAACTATGGCTACACCTTC. It codes for CASSLAPLNYGYTF. Based on the CDR3 plus reference TRBV7-2 and TRBJ1-2, the full variable domain is GAGVSQSPSNKVTEKGKDVELRCDPISGHTALYWYRQSLGQGLEFLIYFQGNSAPDKSGLPSDRFSAERTGGSVSTLTIQRTQQEDSAVYLCASSLAPLNYGYTFGSGTRLTVV.

This sequence joins TRBV12-5 and TRBJ2-1, with a tentative D call TRBD1 (5 bases). The germline V gene has CDR1 LGHNT and CDR2 FRNRAP. V was clipped by 6 bases and J by 4 bases, with 7 bases between them. The CDR3 length is 12 residues. CDR3 coding DNA: TGTGCTAGTGGGCAGGGATACAATGAGCAGTTCTTC. Translating it yields CASGQGYNEQFF.

J is TRBJ2-5 and V is TRBV19; possibly TRBD2 for D (6 bases). From germline, CDR1 is LNHDA and CDR2 SQIVND (reference sequence). Trimming shortened V by 3 bases and J by 2 bases, and 13 bases separated the two germline ends. The CDR3 is 15 amino acids. The CDR3 loop reads CASSILGTSQETQYF. CDR3 nucleotides: TGTGCCAGTAGTATCCTAGGGACTTCACAAGAGACCCAGTACTTC.

This clone has only a few counts. The chain carries TRBV13 and TRBJ1-6; 8 nucleotides line up with TRBD1. There are 15 residues in the CDR3. The germline V gene encodes CDR1 PRHDT and CDR2 FYEKMQ (reference sequence). V shed 0 bases and J 10 bases; nucleotides not matched to a gene: 5. CDR3 nucleotides: TGTGCCAGCAGCTTAGGCACAGGGGGAAGGTCACCCCTCCACTTT. This codes for CASSLGTGGRSPLHF.

In its sample, this clone was seen once. The chain has TRBV4-3 and TRBJ1-4, with a possible D match to TRBD1 (5 bases). Germline V lookup: CDR1 LGHNA, CDR2 YSLEER. CDR3 length: 15 residues. Deletions cut 0 bases from V and 8 bases from J, with 13 bases between. This CDR3 reads CASSQEVRGKEKLFF. In nucleotides, the CDR3 is TGCGCCAGCAGCCAAGAGGTACGGGGGAAAGAAAAACTGTTTTTT.

The rearrangement uses TRBV18 and TRBJ1-2; D gene unclear. The germline V and J ends were trimmed by 6 bases and 2 bases, with 10 bases remaining between them. This CDR3 has 13 amino acids. The germline gives CDR1 KGHSH, CDR2 LQKENI. CDR3 residues: CASSVRENYGYTF. The CDR3 DNA is TGTGCCAGCTCTGTTCGGGAGAACTATGGCTACACCTTC. Together with reference TRBV18 and TRBJ1-2, the CDR3 gives the full variable domain: NAGVMQNPRHLVRRRGQEARLRCSPMKGHSHVYWYRQLPEEGLKFMVYLQKENIIDESGMPKERFSAEFPKEGPSILRIQQVVRGDSAAYFCASSVRENYGYTFGSGTRLTVV.

The V and J genes are TRBV18 and TRBJ1-6; 7 bases are a match to TRBD1. CDR3 length equals 16 residues. Germline V gene sequence: CDR1 KGHSH, CDR2 LQKENI. The V and J ends lost 4 bases and 7 bases, in that order; junction bases with no gene match: 10. CDR3 in amino acids: CASSQWPGQSNSPLHF. In DNA form, the CDR3 reads TGTGCCAGCTCACAGTGGCCGGGACAGTCGAATTCACCCCTCCACTTT.

This clone was observed once. This chain joins TRBV4-1 and TRBJ1-4, with 10 bases lining up with TRBD1. Germline V gives CDR1 MGHRA, CDR2 YSYEKL. The CDR3 totals 17 residues. The junction had 4 bases not matched to a gene; V was cut back by 0 bases and J by 3 bases. The CDR3 loop reads CASSQEGDRGPNEKLFF. For the CDR3, the DNA is TGCGCCAGCAGCCAAGAGGGGGACAGGGGTCCTAATGAAAAACTGTTTTTT.